A single sample is the source of the 17 T cell receptor beta chains below, sequenced in a study of graft-versus-host responses after intestinal transplantation. Lymphocytes (intraepithelial and lamina propria) were released by processing the graft tissue. Here immunoSEQ multiplex PCR was the method, and the copy in TCRdb shows in-frame clones only, minus some. The table has 10,000 to 15,000 clones, over 70% seen once. This sample comprised ileum tissue, obtained about 150 days after intestinal transplantation. These TCRs come from a human patient who received an intestinal transplant, so some T cells may come from the graft donor.

The rearrangement joins TRBV11-1 to TRBJ1-2; D possibly corresponds to TRBD1 (6 bases). The V and J ends lost 5 bases and 3 bases respectively, with 10 bases between them. The CDR3 extends over 13 amino acids. Germline V gene data show CDR1 as SGHAT and CDR2 as FQDESV (reference sequence). The CDR3 nucleotides read TGTGCCAGCAGCCGAACAGGGCACTATGGCTACACCTTC. Its translation is CASSRTGHYGYTF.

The rearrangement joins TRBV28 to TRBJ1-2; no definite D call. Germline lookup yields CDR1 MDHEN and CDR2 SYDVKM. The germline V and J ends were trimmed by 10 bases and 4 bases, with 16 bases remaining between them. The CDR3 loop spans 13 amino acids. The CDR3 sequence: CATQDSSLYGYTF. The CDR3 DNA reads as TGTGCCACCCAGGACTCATCCCTCTATGGCTACACCTTC.

This chain joins TRBV5-5 and TRBJ1-6; perhaps TRBD1 as D (6 bases). V was pared by 2 bases and J by 12 bases, with 18 bases between. The germline V gene encodes CDR1 SGHKS and CDR2 YYEKEE (reference sequence). The CDR3 covers 15 residues. In nucleotides, the CDR3 is TGTGCCAGCAGCTTACCACAGGGAAGGAGAGGACCCCTCCACTTT. Translated, it gives CASSLPQGRRGPLHF.

CDR3 amino acids: CASSLVGWRHTEAFF. In DNA, the CDR3 is TGTGCCAGCAGTCTAGTTGGGTGGAGGCACACTGAAGCTTTCTTT. This sequence joins TRBV27 and TRBJ1-1; D gene unclear. CDR3 length equals 15 residues. The V and J ends lost 5 bases and 3 bases respectively, with 16 bases between them. Germline assignment: CDR1 MNHEY and CDR2 SMNVEV (reference sequence).

The chain employs TRBV7-9 and TRBJ2-1; D is undetermined. The CDR3 sequence is 12 residues long. Germline V gene sequence: CDR1 SEHNR, CDR2 FQNEAQ (reference sequence). V was shortened by 6 bases and J by 8 bases, with 11 bases between the two germline ends. The DNA for the CDR3 is TGTGCCAGCAGGGGCCCCGGCGATGAGCAGTTCTTC. Translated: CASRGPGDEQFF.

The rearrangement uses TRBV7-9 and TRBJ1-4; TRBD1 is a possible D gene (5 bases). The CDR3 has 15 amino acids. Germline V gene data show CDR1 as SEHNR and CDR2 as FQNEAQ (reference sequence). The V gene lost 2 bases and the J gene lost 5 bases, with 12 bases spanning the gap. CDR3 sequence reads: CASSLFYGHNEKLFF. CDR3 DNA: TGTGCCAGCAGCTTATTCTACGGACACAATGAAAAACTGTTTTTT.

The rearrangement joins TRBV4-1 to TRBJ1-2; D is unclear. CDR3 length: 14 residues. Per the germline V gene, CDR1 is MGHRA and CDR2 is YSYEKL. V lost 1 base and J 4 bases, leaving 10 bases between the germline ends. This chain's CDR3 is CASSQVSGVYGYTF. CDR3 bases: TGCGCCAGCAGCCAAGTGTCCGGGGTCTATGGCTACACCTTC.

The V and J genes are TRBV15 and TRBJ2-7; 9 nucleotides align to TRBD1. CDR1 is LNHNV and CDR2 is YYDKDF in the germline V gene (reference sequence). Losses at the gene ends were 1 base for V and 0 bases for J; bases not matched to a gene: 10. This CDR3 has 18 residues. The CDR3 sequence is CATSRGVDRGAYSYEQYF. The CDR3 DNA reads as TGTGCCACCAGCAGAGGAGTAGACAGGGGGGCATACTCCTACGAGCAGTACTTC.

This clone was recorded once. V gene TRBV6-1 combines with J gene TRBJ2-3; possibly TRBD2 for D (6 bases). The CDR3 length is 15 residues. V was pared by 5 bases and J by 8 bases, with 20 bases between. Germline CDR1 reads MNHNS; CDR2 reads SASEGT. CDR3 DNA sequence: TGTGCCAGCAGTCCCTCCGGGACTCGGCATGGTACGCAGTATTTT. It translates to CASSPSGTRHGTQYF.

CDR3 in DNA: TGTGCCAGCAGTTCTCAGGGGGTTTATGGCTACACCTTC. Translated: CASSSQGVYGYTF. The V gene is TRBV6-6, the J gene TRBJ1-2, with TRBD1 matching over 7 bases. The CDR3 sequence is 13 residues long. Per the germline V gene, CDR1 is MNHNY and CDR2 is SVGAGI (reference sequence). Trimming took 4 bases from V and 5 from J; bases not matched to a gene: 4.

The J gene is TRBJ2-1, the V gene TRBV9; D is unresolved. The CDR3 sequence is 15 residues long. Per germline, CDR1 SGDLS and CDR2 YYNGEE. Deletions cut 0 bases from V and 3 bases from J, with 10 bases between. CDR3 region: CASSVAGGRYNEQFF. Here the CDR3 DNA reads TGTGCCAGCAGCGTAGCCGGTGGTCGCTACAATGAGCAGTTCTTC.

The chain joins TRBV11-1 to TRBJ2-1; 7 bases map to TRBD2. The CDR3 is made up of 14 amino acids. The ends lost 4 bases at V and 4 bases at J; junction bases unmatched: 4. Germline CDR1 reads SGHAT; CDR2 reads FQDESV (reference sequence). The CDR3 region is CASSSRGRYNEQFF. The CDR3 DNA reads as TGTGCCAGCAGCTCCCGCGGGAGATACAATGAGCAGTTCTTC. The full variable domain, its missing parts supplied by reference TRBV11-1 and TRBJ2-1, is EAEVAQSPRYKITEKSQAVAFWCDPISGHATLYWYRQILGQGPELLVQFQDESVVDDSQLPKDRFSAERLKGVDSTLKIQPAELGDSAMYLCASSSRGRYNEQFFGPGTRLTVL.

The chain has TRBV29-1 and TRBJ2-1; D is perhaps TRBD1 (5 bases). Germline CDR1 is SQVTM and CDR2 is ANQGSEA. The V end lost 6 bases, the J end lost 5 bases, and 17 bases lay between the germline ends. The CDR3 covers 14 residues. The CDR3 spells CSVATGLGDNEQFF. CDR3 DNA sequence: TGCAGCGTCGCTACAGGCTTAGGCGACAATGAGCAGTTCTTC.

The CDR3 nucleotides read TGCGCCAGCAGCCAACACATGAACACTGAAGCTTTCTTT. Translation: CASSQHMNTEAFF. The rearrangement uses TRBV4-3 and TRBJ1-1; D unclear. Per germline, CDR1 LGHNA and CDR2 YSLEER. Trimming stripped 2 bases from V and 0 bases from J, with 4 bases between. CDR3 length: 13 amino acids.

In this sample, this clone turned up once. The chain joins TRBV19 to TRBJ2-7, with D perhaps TRBD1 (5 bases). CDR3 size: 13 residues. Looked up from germline, CDR1 is LNHDA and CDR2 is SQIVND (reference sequence). Deletions cut 5 bases from V and 6 bases from J, with 14 bases between. This CDR3 is CASSRDSTLEQYF. CDR3 DNA sequence: TGTGCCAGTAGTCGCGACAGTACCCTCGAGCAGTACTTC.

The genes are TRBV18 and TRBJ2-1, with D maybe TRBD2 (5 bases). The ends were cut back, 0 bases at V and 8 bases at J, with 17 bases in the middle. Germline assignment: CDR1 KGHSH and CDR2 LQKENI. The CDR3 is 16 amino acids. The CDR3 loop is CASSPPRRVFIHEQFF. Written as DNA, the CDR3 is TGTGCCAGCTCACCACCGAGGCGGGTTTTTATACATGAGCAGTTCTTC.

The chain links TRBV11-1 to TRBJ2-3, with 8 positions matching TRBD2. Germline CDR1 is SGHAT and CDR2 is FQDESV (reference sequence). Trimming at V came to 5 bases and at J to 0 bases, leaving 7 bases not matched to a gene. This CDR3 spans 16 amino acids. CDR3 nucleotide sequence: TGTGCCAGCAGCCAGTTAGCGGGACGCAGCACAGATACGCAGTATTTT. Its translation: CASSQLAGRSTDTQYF.